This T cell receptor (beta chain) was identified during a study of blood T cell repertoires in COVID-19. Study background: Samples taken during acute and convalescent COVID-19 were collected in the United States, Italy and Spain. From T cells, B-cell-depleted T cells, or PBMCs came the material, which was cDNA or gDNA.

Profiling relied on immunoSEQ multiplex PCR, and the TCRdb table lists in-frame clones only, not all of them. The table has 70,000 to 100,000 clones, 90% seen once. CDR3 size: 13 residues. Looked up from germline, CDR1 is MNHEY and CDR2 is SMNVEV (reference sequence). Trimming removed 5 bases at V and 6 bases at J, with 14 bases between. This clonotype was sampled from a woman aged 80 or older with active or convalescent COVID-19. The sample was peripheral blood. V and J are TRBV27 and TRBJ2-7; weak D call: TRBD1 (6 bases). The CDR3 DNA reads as TGTGCCAGCAGTCATGAACAGGGTGGCGAGCAGTACTTC. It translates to CASSHEQGGEQYF.